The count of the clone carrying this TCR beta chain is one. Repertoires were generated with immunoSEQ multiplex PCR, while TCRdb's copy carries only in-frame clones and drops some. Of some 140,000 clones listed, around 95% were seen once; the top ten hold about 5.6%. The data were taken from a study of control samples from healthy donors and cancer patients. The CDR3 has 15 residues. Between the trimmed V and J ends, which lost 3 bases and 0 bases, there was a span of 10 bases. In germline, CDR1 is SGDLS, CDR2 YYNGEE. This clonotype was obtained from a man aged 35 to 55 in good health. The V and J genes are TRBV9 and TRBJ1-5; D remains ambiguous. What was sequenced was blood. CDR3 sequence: CASSEEGNSNQPQHF. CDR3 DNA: TGTGCCAGCAGCGAGGAGGGAAATAGCAATCAGCCCCAGCATTTT.